These T cell receptor beta chains were read from a single sample in a study of T cell responses to AZD1222 COVID-19 vaccine. Sequencing used immunoSEQ multiplex PCR; TCRdb keeps in-frame clones, though not all of them. The data contain 120,000 or so clones, 80% to 95% of them singletons. This sample comprised peripheral blood, obtained on day 0 of AZD1222 vaccination. The receptors here all came from an adult in good health. Each CDR3 is given with its conserved first and last residue. D genes are given only for firm matches. For some rows the clone size is stated as once, few or many, or as a class when expanded; others skip it.

CAWSTTQGDRGYQPQHF | TGTGCCTGGAGTACCACCCAAGGAGACAGGGGATACCAGCCCCAGCATTTT | . | TRBJ1-5 | TRBD1 | TRBV30
CASRGRSSYNEQFF | TGTGCCAGCAGGGGACGAAGCTCCTACAATGAGCAGTTCTTC | . | TRBJ2-1 | . | TRBV28
CASSEARWAGNTDTQYF | TGTGCCAGCAGTGAAGCGAGGTGGGCGGGAAACACAGATACGCAGTATTTT | . | TRBJ2-3 | . | TRBV2
CASSPRGGAINYGYTF | TGTGCCAGCAGTCCACGGGGAGGGGCTATAAACTATGGCTACACCTTC | . | TRBJ1-2 | . | TRBV6-4
CASSFAEGAGNEQFF | TGCGCCAGCAGCTTTGCAGAGGGGGCGGGCAATGAGCAGTTCTTC | . | TRBJ2-1 | TRBD1 | TRBV5-1
CASSPVTGANYGYTF | TGTGCCAGCAGCCCCGTCACCGGTGCAAACTATGGCTACACCTTC | . | TRBJ1-2 | . | TRBV11-2
CASSKELYGYTF | TGCGCCAGCAGCAAGGAGCTCTATGGCTACACCTTC | . | TRBJ1-2 | . | TRBV5-1
CASAVLQSTGELFF | TGTGCCAGCGCAGTTTTACAAAGCACCGGGGAGCTGTTTTTT | . | TRBJ2-2 | . | TRBV27
CASSLEVSEQFF | TGTGCCAGCAGCTTAGAGGTTAGTGAGCAGTTCTTC | . | TRBJ2-1 | . | TRBV11-2
CASRPGDRGNTGELFF | TGTGCCAGTCGCCCTGGGGACAGGGGGAACACCGGGGAGCTGTTTTTT | . | TRBJ2-2 | TRBD1 | TRBV19
CASSQDRLTGWWGNEQFF | TGTGCCAGCAGCCAAGATCGTTTGACAGGGTGGTGGGGCAATGAGCAGTTCTTC | . | TRBJ2-1 | TRBD1 | TRBV14
CASSPPSGRASGELFF | TGTGCCAGCAGCCCCCCTAGCGGGAGGGCCTCCGGGGAGCTGTTTTTT | . | TRBJ2-2 | TRBD2 | TRBV3-1/TRBV3-2
CASRATGTYEQYF | TGTGCCAGCAGGGCGACAGGCACCTACGAGCAGTACTTC | . | TRBJ2-7 | . | TRBV12-3/TRBV12-4
CASSPIGNTEAFF | TGTGCCAGCTCACCAATCGGGAACACTGAAGCTTTCTTT | . | TRBJ1-1 | . | TRBV18
CASSLGRNTEAFF | TGTGCCAGCAGTTTAGGGAGGAACACTGAAGCTTTCTTT | once | TRBJ1-1 | . | TRBV28